This entry lists 20 T cell receptor beta chains sequenced from one sample in a study of blood T cell repertoires in COVID-19. Clones were read by immunoSEQ multiplex PCR, and TCRdb kept only the in-frame ones, dropping some. The sample has around 160,000 clones; over 75% are singletons. Sample: PBMCs or T cells enriched from blood (not recorded which). Every receptor here comes from a man aged 50 to 59 who had recovered from COVID-19.

The rearrangement joins TRBV24-1 to TRBJ2-7; 8 nucleotides align to TRBD1. Per germline, CDR1 KGHDR and CDR2 SFDVKD. CDR3 size: 15 residues. After removal of 5 bases from V and 7 bases from J, the junction contained 12 bases not matched to a gene. DNA of the CDR3: TGTGCCACCAGTGGCCTGGGGACAGGAATACAGGAGCAGTACTTC. This gives the protein CATSGLGTGIQEQYF.

The rearrangement links TRBV5-4 to TRBJ2-5; TRBD2 aligns across 7 bases. Germline trimming cut 7 bases from V and 5 bases from J; bases unmatched to any gene: 14. The CDR3 is 15 amino acids. Germline V gene lookup returns CDR1 SGHNT and CDR2 YYREEE (reference sequence). CDR3 loop: CASADFGLVGETQYF. The CDR3 DNA follows: TGTGCCAGCGCTGATTTTGGACTAGTGGGCGAGACCCAGTACTTC.

This chain links TRBV5-6 with TRBJ2-3; 11 bases agree with TRBD2. CDR1 SGHDT and CDR2 YYEEEE come from the germline V gene. The CDR3 sequence is 14 residues long. Trimming took 0 bases from V and 6 from J; bases not matched to a gene: 0. Written as DNA, the CDR3 is TGTGCCAGCAGCTTGGGGACTAGCGGGGATACGCAGTATTTT. Translation gives CASSLGTSGDTQYF.

The chain has TRBV19 and TRBJ1-6, with 9 positions matching TRBD1. V lost 8 bases, J lost 7 bases, and 3 bases stayed unmatched. Looked up from germline, CDR1 is LNHDA and CDR2 is SQIVND (reference sequence). The CDR3 has 13 residues. CDR3 protein: CASGQGKNSPLHF. The DNA for the CDR3 is TGTGCCAGTGGACAGGGGAAAAATTCACCCCTCCACTTT.

This clone was detected only once. The chain employs TRBV3-1 (or the pseudogene TRBV3-2) and TRBJ2-7, with D possibly being TRBD2 (7 bases). Germline V gene data show CDR1 as LGHDT and CDR2 as YNNKEL (reference sequence). This CDR3 comprises 16 residues. The ends were cut back, 4 bases at V and 1 base at J, with 17 bases in the middle. The CDR3 region has the DNA TGTGCCAGCAGCCCCGTCTCAGGGGAGGGATCCTACGAGCAGTACTTC. Amino acid sequence: CASSPVSGEGSYEQYF.

For the CDR3, the DNA is TGCAGTGCTAACTCGGAGACCCAGTACTTC. This codes for CSANSETQYF. V usage is TRBV20-1 and J usage is TRBJ2-5; D is undetermined. This CDR3 region has 10 residues. V lost 4 bases, J lost 5 bases, and 5 bases lay in between. The germline V gene encodes CDR1 DFQATT and CDR2 SNEGSKA (reference sequence).

The chain links TRBV18 to TRBJ1-2; TRBD1 matches at 7 bases. CDR3 size: 15 residues. The germline V gene encodes CDR1 KGHSH and CDR2 LQKENI. V lost 2 bases and J lost 4; bases outside the gene matches: 7. The CDR3 DNA reads TGTGCCAGCTCACCAGAGACAGGGCCACTCTATGGCTACACCTTC. Translation gives CASSPETGPLYGYTF.

The chain carries TRBV7-3 and TRBJ2-1, with a possible D match to TRBD2 (6 bases). The V gene's germline CDR1 is SGHTA and CDR2 FQGTGA. The CDR3 runs to 16 residues. V dropped 4 bases and J dropped 2 bases, with 15 bases sitting between them. The CDR3 spells CASSSLAEETYNEQFF. CDR3 nucleotide sequence: TGTGCCAGCAGCTCACTAGCCGAGGAAACCTACAATGAGCAGTTCTTC.

The gene calls are TRBV12-3 or TRBV12-4 and TRBJ1-5; D is undetermined. V lost 6 bases and J lost 7, with 10 bases in between. This CDR3 is 12 amino acids long. CDR3 in amino acids: CASRTRSQPQHF. CDR3 sequence (DNA): TGTGCCAGCAGGACGAGGAGCCAGCCCCAGCATTTT.

The rearrangement uses TRBV2 and TRBJ1-6; 8 bases match TRBD1. The CDR3 is 15 amino acids. The J segment lost 11 bases and the V segment lost 3 bases, leaving 9 bases of the junction unmatched. Germline V gene sequence: CDR1 SNHLY, CDR2 FYNNEI. The CDR3 is CASSEDRVQLPPLHF. DNA for the CDR3: TGTGCCAGCAGTGAGGACAGGGTACAACTTCCACCCCTCCACTTT.

CDR3 loop: CASSQGSPSADTQYF. DNA for the CDR3: TGTGCCAGCAGCCAAGGGTCCCCTAGCGCAGATACGCAGTATTTT. The chain is built from TRBV3-1 (or the pseudogene TRBV3-2) and TRBJ2-3; tentatively, D is TRBD2 (6 bases). Trimming pared 1 base from V and 4 bases from J, leaving 12 bases between. Germline CDR1 and CDR2: LGHDT and YNNKEL (reference sequence). The CDR3 totals 15 residues.

The rearrangement joins TRBV19 to TRBJ1-6; 10 bases map to TRBD1. CDR1 is LNHDA and CDR2 is SQIVND in the germline V gene (reference sequence). CDR3 length: 19 residues. V lost 9 bases to trimming and J lost 8 bases; unmatched junction nucleotides: 22. The CDR3 is CASTEGQGLSPLPDSPLHF. CDR3 nucleotides: TGTGCCAGCACCGAGGGACAGGGGTTAAGTCCTCTGCCCGATTCACCCCTCCACTTT.

The chain couples TRBV27 to TRBJ1-6; D gene uncertain. Trimming removed 5 bases at V and 7 bases at J, with 6 bases between. Germline CDR1 reads MNHEY; CDR2 reads SMNVEV (reference sequence). The CDR3 totals 12 residues. CDR3 sequence: CASSVQNSPLHF. The CDR3 DNA follows: TGTGCCAGCAGTGTCCAGAATTCACCCCTCCACTTT.

A few counts support this clone. The gene calls are TRBV5-1 and TRBJ1-3; D gene uncertain. Trimming took 2 bases from V and 0 from J, leaving 6 bases between them. In germline, CDR1 is SGHRS, CDR2 YFSETQ. This CDR3 spans 14 amino acids. CDR3 nucleotides: TGCGCCAGCAGCTTACGGAGCTCTGGAAACACCATATATTTT. Translation gives CASSLRSSGNTIYF.

The gene calls are TRBV24-1 and TRBJ1-5; a weak D match, TRBD1 (6 bases). Trimming removed 3 bases from V and 8 bases from J, with 7 bases in between. This CDR3 is 12 amino acids long. CDR1 KGHDR and CDR2 SFDVKD come from the germline V gene. The CDR3 protein is CATSDTGKPQHF. CDR3 nucleotides: TGTGCCACCAGTGATACAGGGAAGCCCCAGCATTTT.

The chain links TRBV5-5 to TRBJ2-2; 9 bases map to TRBD1. The germline gives CDR1 SGHKS, CDR2 YYEKEE (reference sequence). CDR3 size: 15 residues. Trimming at V came to 3 bases and at J to 4 bases, leaving 4 bases not matched to a gene. CDR3 amino acids: CASSSGTGSTGELFF. CDR3 DNA sequence: TGTGCCAGCAGCTCCGGGACAGGGAGCACCGGGGAGCTGTTTTTT.

The CDR3 DNA follows: TGCAGCGTTGGGCTGGGGCAGGGTGGTTCACCCCTCCACTTT. The encoded protein is CSVGLGQGGSPLHF. The chain employs TRBV29-1 and TRBJ1-6, with D possibly matching TRBD1 (5 bases). V lost 4 bases and J lost 9, with 16 bases in between. CDR1 SQVTM and CDR2 ANQGSEA come from the germline V gene. The CDR3 spans 14 residues.

The chain links TRBV5-8 to TRBJ2-2; D uncertain. V was cut by 0 bases and J by 4 bases, with 10 bases left in between. The germline CDR1 and CDR2 sequences are SGHTS and YDEGEE. This CDR3 spans 15 amino acids. The CDR3 DNA is TGTGCCAGCAGCTTGGTATTCCCCGGCACCGGGGAGCTGTTTTTT. This sequence encodes CASSLVFPGTGELFF.

This chain connects TRBV28 to TRBJ2-1; D is possibly TRBD2 (6 bases). This CDR3 is 14 amino acids long. Germline CDR1 MDHEN, CDR2 SYDVKM. Trimming cost V 5 bases and J 8 bases, with 16 bases left between them. CDR3 sequence (DNA): TGTGCCAGCAGTACGGTGGGGGGTCGGTATGAGCAGTTCTTC. Translating it yields CASSTVGGRYEQFF. Supplemented by reference TRBV28 and TRBJ2-1, the full variable domain reads DVKVTQSSRYLVKRTGEKVFLECVQDMDHENMFWYRQDPGLGLRLIYFSYDVKMKEKGDIPEGYSVSREKKERFSLILESASTNQTSMYLCASSTVGGRYEQFFGPGTRLTVL.

V usage is TRBV7-3 and J usage is TRBJ2-1; D is perhaps TRBD2 (7 bases). CDR1 and CDR2 from the germline V gene are SGHTA and FQGTGA. This CDR3 is built from 15 residues. The ends were cut back, 3 bases at V and 5 bases at J, with 14 bases in the middle. CDR3 amino acids: CASSFAQGGDNEQFF. The CDR3 bases are TGTGCCAGCAGCTTTGCACAGGGAGGGGACAATGAGCAGTTCTTC.